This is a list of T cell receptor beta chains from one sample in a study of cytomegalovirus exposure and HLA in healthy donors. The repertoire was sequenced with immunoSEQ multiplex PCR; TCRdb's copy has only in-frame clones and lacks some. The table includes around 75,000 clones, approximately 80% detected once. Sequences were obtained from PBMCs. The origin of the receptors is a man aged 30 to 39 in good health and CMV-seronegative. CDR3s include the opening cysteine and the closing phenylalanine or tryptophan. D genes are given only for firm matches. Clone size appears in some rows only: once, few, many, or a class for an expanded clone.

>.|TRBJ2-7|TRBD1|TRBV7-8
CASSFAGTEIYEQYF
TGTGCCAGCAGCTTCGCCGGGACAGAGATCTACGAGCAGTACTTC
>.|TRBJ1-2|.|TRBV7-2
CASSLYGSGYTF
TGTGCCAGCAGCTTATACGGTAGTGGCTACACCTTC
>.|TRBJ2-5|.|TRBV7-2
CASSKPGQETQYF
TGTGCCAGCAGCAAACCAGGACAAGAGACCCAGTACTTC
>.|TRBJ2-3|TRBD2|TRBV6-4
CASSDSTSGGDTQYF
TGTGCCAGCAGTGACTCGACTAGCGGGGGGGATACGCAGTATTTT
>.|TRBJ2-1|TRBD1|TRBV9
CASSARTGGNNEQFF
TGTGCCAGCAGCGCGAGGACAGGGGGTAACAATGAGCAGTTCTTC
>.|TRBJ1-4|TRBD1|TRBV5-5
CASSGFGQGGEKLFF
TGTGCCAGCAGCGGATTCGGACAGGGTGGTGAAAAACTGTTTTTT
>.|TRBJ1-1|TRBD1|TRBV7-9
CASSWGQGNTEAFF
TGTGCCAGCAGCTGGGGACAGGGGAACACTGAAGCTTTCTTT
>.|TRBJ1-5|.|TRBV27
CASSPSRGESNQPQHF
TGTGCCAGCAGTCCAAGCAGGGGTGAGAGCAATCAGCCCCAGCATTTT
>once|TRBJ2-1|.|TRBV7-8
CASSPRGQVGEQFF
TGTGCCAGCAGCCCAAGGGGCCAGGTGGGTGAGCAGTTCTTC
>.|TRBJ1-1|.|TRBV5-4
CASSLDYNTEAFF
TGTGCCAGCAGCTTGGATTATAACACTGAAGCTTTCTTT
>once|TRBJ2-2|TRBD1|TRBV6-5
CASSSGTGFVGELFF
TGTGCCAGCAGTTCCGGGACAGGGTTCGTCGGGGAGCTGTTTTTT
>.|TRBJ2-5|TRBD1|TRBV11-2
CASSPGTGGVETQYF
TGTGCCAGCAGCCCCGGGACAGGGGGCGTAGAGACCCAGTACTTC
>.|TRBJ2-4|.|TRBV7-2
CASSFGNIQYF
TGTGCCAGCAGCTTCGGGAACATTCAGTACTTC
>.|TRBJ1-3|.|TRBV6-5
CASRAGVGGNTIYF
TGTGCCAGCAGGGCAGGGGTCGGGGGAAACACCATATATTTT
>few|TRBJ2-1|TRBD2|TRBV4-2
CASARGSGGVYNEQFF
TGTGCCAGCGCGAGGGGCAGCGGGGGGGTATACAATGAGCAGTTCTTC
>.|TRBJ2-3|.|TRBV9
CASSVNTATDTQYF
TGTGCCAGCAGCGTAAACACAGCCACAGATACGCAGTATTTT
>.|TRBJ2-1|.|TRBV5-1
CASSFRGDEQFF
TGCGCCAGCAGCTTCAGGGGCGATGAGCAGTTCTTC
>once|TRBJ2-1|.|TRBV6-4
CASSDSNRGGNEQFF
TGTGCCAGCAGTGACTCGAACAGGGGAGGCAATGAGCAGTTCTTC
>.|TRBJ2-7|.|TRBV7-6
CASSLAGTRDYEQYF
TGTGCCAGCAGCTTAGCGGGGACAAGAGACTACGAGCAGTACTTC
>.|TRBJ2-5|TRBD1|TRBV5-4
CASSLQGAGETQYF
TGTGCCAGCAGCCTACAGGGGGCGGGGGAGACCCAGTACTTC
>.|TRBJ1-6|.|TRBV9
CASAPGGNSPLHF
TGTGCCAGCGCCCCCGGCGGGAATTCACCCCTCCACTTT
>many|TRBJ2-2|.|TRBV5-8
CASSVRTGRTGELFF
TGTGCCAGCAGCGTAAGAACAGGGCGCACCGGGGAGCTGTTTTTT
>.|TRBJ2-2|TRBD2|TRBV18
CASSPPVELAGIGELFF
TGTGCCAGCTCACCACCCGTTGAACTAGCGGGCATCGGGGAGCTGTTTTTT
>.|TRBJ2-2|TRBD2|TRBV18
CASSPLGLAGANTGELFF
TGTGCCAGCTCACCACTAGGACTAGCGGGAGCGAACACCGGGGAGCTGTTTTTT
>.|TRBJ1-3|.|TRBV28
CASSIGQISGNTIYF
TGTGCCAGCAGTATCGGACAGATCTCTGGAAACACCATATATTTT
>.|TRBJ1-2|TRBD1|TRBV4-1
CASSQGLGQGAANYGYTF
TGCGCCAGCAGCCAAGGACTTGGACAGGGGGCTGCTAACTATGGCTACACCTTC
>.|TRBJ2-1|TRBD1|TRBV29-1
CSVEGQGSYNEQFF
TGCAGCGTAGAAGGACAGGGGTCCTACAATGAGCAGTTCTTC
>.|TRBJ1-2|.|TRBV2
CASSEDYLPNYGYTF
TGTGCCAGCAGTGAAGATTACCTACCTAACTATGGCTACACCTTC
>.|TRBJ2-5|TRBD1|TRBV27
CASSLSNRGQETQYF
TGTGCCAGCAGTTTATCGAACAGGGGTCAAGAGACCCAGTACTTC
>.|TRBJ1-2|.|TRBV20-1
CSARVGGGYTF
TGCAGTGCTAGAGTCGGCGGTGGCTACACCTTC
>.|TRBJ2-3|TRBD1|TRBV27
CASSLMDRELYF
TGTGCCAGCAGTTTAATGGACAGGGAACTGTATTTT
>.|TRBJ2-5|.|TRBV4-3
CASSRTRDSRFRDF
TGCGCCAGCAGCCGAACCCGGGACTCTCGGTTCAGGGACTTC
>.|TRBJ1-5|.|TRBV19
CASVGRAQDGQPQHF
TGTGCCAGTGTGGGGAGGGCACAGGACGGACAGCCCCAGCATTTT
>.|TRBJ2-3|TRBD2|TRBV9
CASSPTSGSSTDTQYF
TGTGCCAGCAGCCCGACTAGCGGGTCAAGCACAGATACGCAGTATTTT
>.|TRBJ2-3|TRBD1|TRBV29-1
CSGGQLTDTQYF
TGCAGCGGGGGACAGCTCACAGATACGCAGTATTTT
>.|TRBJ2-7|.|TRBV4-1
CASSHPSVGPYEQYF
TGCGCCAGCAGCCACCCTTCTGTGGGGCCCTACGAGCAGTACTTC
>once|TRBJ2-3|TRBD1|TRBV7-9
CASSRSLRQGSTDTQYF
TGTGCCAGCAGCCGAAGCCTCAGACAGGGAAGCACAGATACGCAGTATTTT
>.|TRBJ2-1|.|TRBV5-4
CASSLALVYNEQFF
TGTGCCAGCAGCTTGGCATTAGTTTACAATGAGCAGTTCTTC
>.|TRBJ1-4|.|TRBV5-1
CASSLAGIGEKLFF
TGCGCCAGCAGCTTGGCGGGAATCGGAGAAAAACTGTTTTTT
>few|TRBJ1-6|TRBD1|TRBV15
CATSRGQENSPLHF
TGTGCCACCAGCAGGGGACAGGAGAATTCACCCCTCCACTTT
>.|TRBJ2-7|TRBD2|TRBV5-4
CASSSLLAGAKGEQYF
TGTGCCAGCAGCTCCCTACTAGCGGGGGCCAAGGGGGAGCAGTACTTC
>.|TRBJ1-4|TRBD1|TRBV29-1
CSLRQGTGPNEKLFF
TGCAGCCTCAGACAGGGGACAGGCCCTAATGAAAAACTGTTTTTT
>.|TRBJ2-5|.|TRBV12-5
CASGRDRRQETQYF
TGTGCTAGTGGTCGCGACAGGAGGCAAGAGACCCAGTACTTC
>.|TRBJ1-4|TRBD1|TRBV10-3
CAIGTGIGETNEKLFF
TGTGCCATAGGGACAGGCATTGGGGAGACTAATGAAAAACTGTTTTTT
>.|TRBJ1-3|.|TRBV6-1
CASSSGRTGNTIYF
TGTGCCAGCAGTTCCGGCAGGACTGGAAACACCATATATTTT
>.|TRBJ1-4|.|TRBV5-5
CASSLAPFRGEKLFF
TGTGCCAGCAGCTTGGCGCCGTTCAGGGGTGAAAAACTGTTTTTT